This T cell receptor (beta chain) was identified in a study of cytomegalovirus exposure and HLA in healthy donors. About the research overall: HLA-typed donors contributed approximately 86 million unique TCRs, which were held in an early data release.

In the PCR, 60 Vbeta and 13 Jbeta primers were used. Here immunoSEQ multiplex PCR was the method, and the copy in TCRdb shows in-frame clones only, minus some. The sample includes 150,000 to 200,000 clones, 70% to 80% seen only once; the top ten take 1.6%. Germline CDR1 is SGHKS and CDR2 is YYEKEE (reference sequence). The CDR3 is made up of 15 amino acids. Deletions cut 0 bases from V and 4 bases from J, with 13 bases between. With regard to this clone: Its target is unknown.

Overall study findings and caveats: TCR beta V segments were, for the most part, productive about 87% or about 30% of the time in an earlier analysis. As a later analysis showed, a missense DCLRE1C variant was linked to trimming of TCR beta V- and J-genes.

The TCR comes from a woman aged 45-60 years in good health and CMV-seronegative. The material sequenced was PBMCs. The rearrangement uses TRBV5-5 and TRBJ2-5, with D perhaps TRBD1 (5 bases). The CDR3 spells CASSLAPGFLETQYF. The CDR3 nucleotides are TGTGCCAGCAGCTTGGCCCCAGGGTTTCTAGAGACCCAGTACTTC.